This paragraph covers one T cell receptor beta chain sequence. The CDR3 has 13 amino acids. With 6 bases clipped from V and 4 bases from J, the junction kept 5 bases outside the gene matches. Germline-derived CDR1 and CDR2 are LNHDA and SQIVND (reference sequence). This sample was taken from a study of blood T cell repertoires in COVID-19. Sequencing was performed with immunoSEQ multiplex PCR; in TCRdb, only in-frame clones are kept and a portion is missing. In the table there are more than 50,000 clones, 90% of which are singletons. The clonotype was recovered from a man in his 60s with active COVID-19. The chain uses TRBV19 and TRBJ1-1; TRBD1 aligns across 7 bases. The sample comprised peripheral blood. The CDR3 DNA is TGTGCCAGTAGCGAGACAGGGAGCACTGAAGCTTTCTTT. It translates to CASSETGSTEAFF.